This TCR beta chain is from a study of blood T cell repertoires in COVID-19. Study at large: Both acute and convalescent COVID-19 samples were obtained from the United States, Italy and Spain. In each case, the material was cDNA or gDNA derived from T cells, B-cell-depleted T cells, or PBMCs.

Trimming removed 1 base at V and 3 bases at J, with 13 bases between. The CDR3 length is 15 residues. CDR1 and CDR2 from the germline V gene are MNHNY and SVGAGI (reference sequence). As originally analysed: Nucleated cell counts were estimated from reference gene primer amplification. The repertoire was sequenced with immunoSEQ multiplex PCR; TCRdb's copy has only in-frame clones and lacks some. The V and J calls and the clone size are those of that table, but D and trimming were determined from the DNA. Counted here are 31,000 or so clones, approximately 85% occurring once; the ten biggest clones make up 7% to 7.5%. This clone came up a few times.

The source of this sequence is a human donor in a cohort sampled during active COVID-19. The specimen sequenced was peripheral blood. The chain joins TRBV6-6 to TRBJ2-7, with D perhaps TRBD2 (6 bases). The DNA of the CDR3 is TGTGCCAGCAGTTACTTGGAGACGGGAGTCTACGAGCAGTACTTC. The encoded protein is CASSYLETGVYEQYF.